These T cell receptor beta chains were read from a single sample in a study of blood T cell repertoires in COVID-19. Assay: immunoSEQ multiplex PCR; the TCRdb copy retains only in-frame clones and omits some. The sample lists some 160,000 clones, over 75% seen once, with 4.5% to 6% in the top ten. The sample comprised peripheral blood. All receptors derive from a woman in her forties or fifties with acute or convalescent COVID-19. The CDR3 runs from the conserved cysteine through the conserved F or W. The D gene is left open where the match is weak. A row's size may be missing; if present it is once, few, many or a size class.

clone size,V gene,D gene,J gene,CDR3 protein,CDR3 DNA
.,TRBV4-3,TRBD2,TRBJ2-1,CASSQDIGASGGAGEQFF,TGCGCCAGCAGCCAAGATATTGGAGCTAGCGGGGGGGCAGGGGAGCAGTTCTTC
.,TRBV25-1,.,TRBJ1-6,CASSEGVRNSPLHF,TGTGCCAGCAGTGAGGGAGTACGTAATTCACCCCTCCACTTT
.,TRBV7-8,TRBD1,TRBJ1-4,CASGGQGLGGEKLFF,TGTGCCAGCGGCGGACAGGGGCTTGGTGGAGAAAAACTGTTTTTT
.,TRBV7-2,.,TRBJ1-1,CASSKPQGMGTSTEAFF,TGTGCCAGCAGCAAGCCGCAGGGGATGGGGACCAGCACTGAAGCTTTCTTT
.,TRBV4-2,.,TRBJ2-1,CASSHDGGEQFF,TGTGCCAGCAGCCACGACGGGGGTGAGCAGTTCTTC
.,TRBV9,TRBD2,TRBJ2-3,CASSVVVGGDDTQYF,TGTGCCAGCAGCGTAGTTGTGGGAGGGGATGATACGCAGTATTTT
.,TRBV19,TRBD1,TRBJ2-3,CASSIDGHNRGSGTDTQYF,TGTGCCAGTAGTATAGACGGGCATAACAGGGGATCGGGCACAGATACGCAGTATTTT
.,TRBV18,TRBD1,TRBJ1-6,CASSPGQNNSPLHF,TGTGCCAGCTCACCGGGACAGAATAATTCACCCCTCCACTTT
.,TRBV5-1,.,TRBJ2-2,CASTFVAGSGELFF,TGCGCCAGCACCTTTGTGGCGGGGTCCGGGGAGCTGTTTTTT
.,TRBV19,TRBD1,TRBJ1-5,CASGKTGGGEPQHF,TGTGCCAGCGGTAAGACAGGGGGCGGTGAGCCCCAGCATTTT
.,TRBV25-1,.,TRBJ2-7,CASSAEMIGAYEQYF,TGTGCCAGCAGTGCCGAGATGATAGGGGCCTACGAGCAGTACTTC
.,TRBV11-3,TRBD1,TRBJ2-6,CASSLQGAGANVLTF,TGTGCCAGCAGCTTACAGGGGGCTGGGGCCAACGTCCTGACTTTC
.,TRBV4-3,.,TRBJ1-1,CASSLVERSNTEAFF,TGCGCCAGCAGCCTCGTCGAGCGGTCGAACACTGAAGCTTTCTTT
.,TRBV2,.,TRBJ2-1,CASSSFEGRSEQFF,TGTGCCAGCAGCTCGTTCGAGGGCCGCTCGGAGCAGTTCTTC
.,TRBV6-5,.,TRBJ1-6,CASSLGGKYNSPLHF,TGTGCCAGCAGCCTGGGGGGAAAATATAATTCACCCCTCCACTTT
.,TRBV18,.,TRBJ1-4,CASSVAGTNEKLFF,TGTGCCAGCTCAGTTGCCGGGACTAATGAAAAACTGTTTTTT
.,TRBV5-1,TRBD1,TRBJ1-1,CASSDQQGMNTEAFF,TGCGCCAGCAGCGATCAACAGGGGATGAACACTGAAGCTTTCTTT
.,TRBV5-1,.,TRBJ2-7,CASKRDNYEQYF,TGCGCCAGCAAAAGGGACAACTACGAGCAGTACTTC
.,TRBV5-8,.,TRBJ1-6,CASSFPRTPLHF,TGTGCCAGCAGCTTCCCCAGGACACCCCTCCACTTT
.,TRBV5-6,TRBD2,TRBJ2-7,CASSLFAGGPRGEQYF,TGTGCCAGCAGCTTGTTCGCGGGGGGGCCTCGGGGTGAGCAGTACTTC
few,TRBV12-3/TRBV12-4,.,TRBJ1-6,CASSVWESPLHF,TGTGCCAGCAGTGTATGGGAGTCACCCCTCCACTTT
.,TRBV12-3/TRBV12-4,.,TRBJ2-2,CASSFTGELFF,TGTGCCAGCAGTTTTACTGGGGAGCTGTTTTTT
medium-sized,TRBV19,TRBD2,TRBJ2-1,CASSITSGGFDEQFF,TGTGCCAGTAGTATTACTAGCGGGGGTTTCGATGAGCAGTTCTTC
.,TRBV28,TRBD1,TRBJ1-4,CASSLQGEANEKLFF,TGTGCCAGCAGCCTCCAGGGGGAGGCCAATGAAAAACTGTTTTTT
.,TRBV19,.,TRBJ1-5,CASSNNGGAGQPQHF,TGTGCCAGTAGCAATAACGGGGGGGCGGGTCAGCCCCAGCATTTT
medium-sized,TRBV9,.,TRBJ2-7,CASSVGVGGEQYF,TGTGCCAGCAGCGTAGGTGTAGGGGGCGAGCAGTACTTC
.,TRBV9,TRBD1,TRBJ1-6,CASSVGTANSPLHF,TGTGCCAGCAGCGTTGGGACAGCAAATTCACCCCTCCACTTT
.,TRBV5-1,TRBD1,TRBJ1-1,CASSQTGGAGDTEAFF,TGCGCCAGCAGTCAGACAGGGGGCGCAGGGGACACTGAAGCTTTCTTT
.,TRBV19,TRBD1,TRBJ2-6,CASRWTGEASGANVLTF,TGTGCCAGTAGGTGGACAGGGGAAGCCTCTGGGGCCAACGTCCTGACTTTC
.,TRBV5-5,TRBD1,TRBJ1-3,CASSTDRDDTIYF,TGTGCCAGCAGCACTGACAGGGACGACACCATATATTTT
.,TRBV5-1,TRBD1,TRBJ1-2,CASSTDRGSVGYTF,TGCGCCAGCAGCACCGACAGGGGGTCCGTTGGCTACACCTTC
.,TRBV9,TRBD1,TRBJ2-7,CASSVAGQGYEQYF,TGTGCCAGCAGCGTCGCCGGACAGGGCTACGAGCAGTACTTC
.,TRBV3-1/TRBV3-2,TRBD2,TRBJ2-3,CASSRSGTSGGRSTDTQYF,TGTGCCAGCAGCCGGTCCGGGACTAGCGGGGGGAGAAGCACAGATACGCAGTATTTT
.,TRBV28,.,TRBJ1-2,CASTWELRGGYTF,TGTGCCAGCACCTGGGAACTCCGCGGGGGCTACACCTTC
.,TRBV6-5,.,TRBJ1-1,CASSYAYRDTEAFF,TGTGCCAGCAGTTACGCCTACAGGGACACTGAAGCTTTCTTT
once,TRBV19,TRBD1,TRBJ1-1,CASRGMDRGEGTEAFF,TGTGCCAGCAGGGGGATGGACAGGGGAGAGGGCACTGAAGCTTTCTTT
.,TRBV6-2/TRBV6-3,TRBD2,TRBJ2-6,CASSPRLAGGSPGANVLTF,TGTGCCAGCAGCCCTCGACTAGCGGGGGGGAGCCCCGGGGCCAACGTCCTGACTTTC
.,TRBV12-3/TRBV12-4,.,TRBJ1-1,CASSLGTVEAFF,TGTGCCAGCAGTCTTGGAACAGTTGAAGCTTTCTTT
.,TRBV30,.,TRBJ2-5,CAWSDGPGETQYF,TGTGCCTGGAGTGATGGTCCAGGAGAGACCCAGTACTTC
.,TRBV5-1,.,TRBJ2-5,CASSSLSGQETQYF,TGCGCCAGCAGCAGCCTGAGCGGACAAGAGACCCAGTACTTC
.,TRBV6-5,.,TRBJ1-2,CASSPQGSFAGYTF,TGTGCCAGCAGCCCACAGGGCAGCTTCGCTGGCTACACCTTC
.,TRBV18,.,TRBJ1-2,CASSPERERGYTF,TGTGCCAGCTCACCAGAGAGAGAGAGGGGCTACACCTTC
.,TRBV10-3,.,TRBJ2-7,CAITSDRDEQYF,TGTGCCATCACCTCGGACAGAGACGAGCAGTACTTC
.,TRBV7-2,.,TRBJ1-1,CASSLGGQMNTEAFF,TGTGCCAGCAGCTTAGGGGGGCAGATGAACACTGAAGCTTTCTTT
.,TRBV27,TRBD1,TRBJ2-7,CASSHSGGGYEQYF,TGTGCCAGCAGTCATTCAGGGGGCGGTTACGAGCAGTACTTC
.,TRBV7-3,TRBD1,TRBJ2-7,CASSPSGQGSDEQYF,TGTGCCAGCAGCCCTTCGGGACAGGGGAGCGACGAGCAGTACTTC
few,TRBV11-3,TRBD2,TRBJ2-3,CASSLSGGTDTQYF,TGTGCCAGCAGCCTCAGCGGGGGCACAGATACGCAGTATTTT
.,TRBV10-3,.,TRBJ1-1,CAISEREGRNTEAFF,TGTGCCATCAGTGAGCGGGAAGGACGGAACACTGAAGCTTTCTTT
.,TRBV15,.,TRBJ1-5,CATSRDSGNQPQHF,TGTGCCACCAGCAGAGACAGTGGCAATCAGCCCCAGCATTTT
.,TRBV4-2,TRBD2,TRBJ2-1,CASSQDFTGLAGPGEQFF,TGTGCCAGCAGCCAAGATTTTACGGGACTAGCGGGGCCGGGTGAGCAGTTCTTC
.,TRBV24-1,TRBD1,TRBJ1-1,CATSDRGLGAFF,TGTGCCACCAGTGACAGGGGGCTTGGGGCTTTCTTT